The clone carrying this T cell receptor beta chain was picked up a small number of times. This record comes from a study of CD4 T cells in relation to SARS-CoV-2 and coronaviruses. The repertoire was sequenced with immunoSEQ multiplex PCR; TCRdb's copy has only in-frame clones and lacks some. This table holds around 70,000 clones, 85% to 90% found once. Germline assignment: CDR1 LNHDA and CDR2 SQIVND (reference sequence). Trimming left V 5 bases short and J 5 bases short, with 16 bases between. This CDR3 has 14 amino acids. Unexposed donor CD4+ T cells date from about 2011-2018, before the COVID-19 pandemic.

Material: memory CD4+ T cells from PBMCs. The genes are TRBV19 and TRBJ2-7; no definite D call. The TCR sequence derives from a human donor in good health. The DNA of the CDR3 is TGTGCCAGTAGTTCCCAAATGGGTGAGGACGAGCAGTACTTC. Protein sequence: CASSSQMGEDEQYF.